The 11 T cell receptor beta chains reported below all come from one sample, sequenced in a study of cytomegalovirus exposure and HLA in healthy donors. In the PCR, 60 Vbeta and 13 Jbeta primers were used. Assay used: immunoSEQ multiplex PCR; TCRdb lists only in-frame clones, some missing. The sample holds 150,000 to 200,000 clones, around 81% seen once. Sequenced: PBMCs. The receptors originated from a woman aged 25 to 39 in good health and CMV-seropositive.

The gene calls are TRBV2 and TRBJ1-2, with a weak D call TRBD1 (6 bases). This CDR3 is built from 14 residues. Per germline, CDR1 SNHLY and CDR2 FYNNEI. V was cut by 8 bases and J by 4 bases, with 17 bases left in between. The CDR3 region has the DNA TGTGCCAGCCGCCTTCAGGGGTCCGGCTATGGCTACACCTTC. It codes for CASRLQGSGYGYTF.

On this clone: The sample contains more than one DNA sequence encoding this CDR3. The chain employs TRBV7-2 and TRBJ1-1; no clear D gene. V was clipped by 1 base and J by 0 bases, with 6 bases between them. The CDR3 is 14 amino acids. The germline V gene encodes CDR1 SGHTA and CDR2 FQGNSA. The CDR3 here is CASSLGGMNTEAFF. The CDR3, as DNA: TGTGCCAGCAGCTTAGGCGGAATGAACACTGAAGCTTTCTTT. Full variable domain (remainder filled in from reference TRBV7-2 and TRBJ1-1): GAGVSQSPSNKVTEKGKDVELRCDPISGHTALYWYRQSLGQGLEFLIYFQGNSAPDKSGLPSDRFSAERTGGSVSTLTIQRTQQEDSAVYLCASSLGGMNTEAFFGQGTRLTVV.

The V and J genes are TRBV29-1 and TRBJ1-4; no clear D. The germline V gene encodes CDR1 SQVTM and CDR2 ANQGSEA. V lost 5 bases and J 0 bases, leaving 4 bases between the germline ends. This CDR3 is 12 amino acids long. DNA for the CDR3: TGCAGCGTTTTAACAACTAATGAAAAACTGTTTTTT. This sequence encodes CSVLTTNEKLFF. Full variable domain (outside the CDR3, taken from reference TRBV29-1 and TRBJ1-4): SAVISQKPSRDICQRGTSLTIQCQVDSQVTMMFWYRQQPGQSLTLIATANQGSEATYESGFVIDKFPISRPNLTFSTLTVSNMSPEDSSIYLCSVLTTNEKLFFGSGTQLSVL.

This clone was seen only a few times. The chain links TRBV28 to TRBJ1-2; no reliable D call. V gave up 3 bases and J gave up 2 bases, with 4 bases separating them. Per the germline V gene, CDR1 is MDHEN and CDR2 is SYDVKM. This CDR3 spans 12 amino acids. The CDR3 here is CASSLLNYGYTF. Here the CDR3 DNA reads TGTGCCAGCAGTTTGTTAAACTATGGCTACACCTTC.

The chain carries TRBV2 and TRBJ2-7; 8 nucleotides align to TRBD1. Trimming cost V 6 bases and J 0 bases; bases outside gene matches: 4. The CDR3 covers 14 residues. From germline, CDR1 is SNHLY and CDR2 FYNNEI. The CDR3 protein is CASRPDRASYEQYF. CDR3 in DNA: TGTGCCAGCAGGCCGGACAGGGCCTCCTACGAGCAGTACTTC.

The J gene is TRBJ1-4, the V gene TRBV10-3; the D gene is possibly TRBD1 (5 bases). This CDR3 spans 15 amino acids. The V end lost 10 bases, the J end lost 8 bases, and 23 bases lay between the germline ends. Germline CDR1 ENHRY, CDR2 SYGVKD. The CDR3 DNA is TGTGCCACAAGAGCGGGGTTGAGGGGCAGGGAAAAACTGTTTTTT. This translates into CATRAGLRGREKLFF.

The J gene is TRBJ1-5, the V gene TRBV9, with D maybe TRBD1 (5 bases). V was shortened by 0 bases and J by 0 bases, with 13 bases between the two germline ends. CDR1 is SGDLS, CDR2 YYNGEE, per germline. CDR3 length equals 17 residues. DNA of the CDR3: TGTGCCAGCAGCGTAGAGGGCGGGGGTCCTAGCAATCAGCCCCAGCATTTT. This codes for CASSVEGGGPSNQPQHF.

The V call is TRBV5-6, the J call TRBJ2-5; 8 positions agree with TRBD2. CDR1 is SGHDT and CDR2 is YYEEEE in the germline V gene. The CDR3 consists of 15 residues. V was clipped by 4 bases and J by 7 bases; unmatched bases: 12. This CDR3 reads CASSPPGGGRVTQYF. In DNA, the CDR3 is TGTGCCAGCAGCCCCCCCGGGGGGGGGCGGGTGACCCAGTACTTC.

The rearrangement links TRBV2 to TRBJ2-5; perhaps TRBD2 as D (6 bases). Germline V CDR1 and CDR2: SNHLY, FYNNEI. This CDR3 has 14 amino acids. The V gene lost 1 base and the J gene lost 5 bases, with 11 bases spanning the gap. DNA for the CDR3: TGTGCCAGCAGTGAAGGGCTAGCGTCCGAGACCCAGTACTTC. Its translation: CASSEGLASETQYF.

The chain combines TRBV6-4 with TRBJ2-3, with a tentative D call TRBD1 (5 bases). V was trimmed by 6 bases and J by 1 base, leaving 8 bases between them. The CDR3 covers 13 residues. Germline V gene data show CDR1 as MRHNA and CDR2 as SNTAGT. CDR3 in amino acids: CASRARGTDTQYF. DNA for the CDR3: TGTGCCAGCAGAGCCAGGGGCACAGATACGCAGTATTTT.

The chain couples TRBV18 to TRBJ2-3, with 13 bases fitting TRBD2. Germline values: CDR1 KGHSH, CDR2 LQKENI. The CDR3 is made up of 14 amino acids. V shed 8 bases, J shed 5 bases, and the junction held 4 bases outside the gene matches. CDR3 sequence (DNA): TGTGCCAGCGCGGGACTAGCGGGAAAAGATACGCAGTATTTT. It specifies CASAGLAGKDTQYF.